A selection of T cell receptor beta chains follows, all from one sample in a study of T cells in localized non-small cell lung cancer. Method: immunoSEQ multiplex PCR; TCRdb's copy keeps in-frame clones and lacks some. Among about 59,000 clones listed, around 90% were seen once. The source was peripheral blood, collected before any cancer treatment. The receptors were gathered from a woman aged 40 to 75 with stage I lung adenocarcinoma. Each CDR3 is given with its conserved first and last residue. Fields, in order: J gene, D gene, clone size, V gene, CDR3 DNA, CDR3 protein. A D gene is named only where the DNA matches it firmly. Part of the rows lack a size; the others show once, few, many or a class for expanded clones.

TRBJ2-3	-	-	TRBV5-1	TGCGCCAGCAGCTTGGAGTGGGGAGGAAGAAATACGCAGTATTTT	CASSLEWGGRNTQYF
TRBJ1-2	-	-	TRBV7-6	TGTGCCAGCAGCTTAGATCCGGGTTATGGCTACACCTTC	CASSLDPGYGYTF
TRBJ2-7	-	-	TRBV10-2	TGCGCCAGCAGCGCCGAGACAGAGATAAACGAGCAGTACTTC	CASSAETEINEQYF
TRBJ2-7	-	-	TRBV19	TGTGCCAGTAGTTCTGGGACGGGCGGCTACGAGCAGTACTTC	CASSSGTGGYEQYF
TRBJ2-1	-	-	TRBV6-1	TGTGCCAGCAGTGTGGAAGGGGAGTACAATGAGCAGTTCTTC	CASSVEGEYNEQFF
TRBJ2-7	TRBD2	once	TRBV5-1	TGCGCCAGCAGCTTCGGGACTAGCGGGGGTTCTTCCTACGAGCAGTACTTC	CASSFGTSGGSSYEQYF
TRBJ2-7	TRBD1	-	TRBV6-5	TGTGCCAGCAGTTACGCCGTAAGGGGGCCCGAGCAGTACTTC	CASSYAVRGPEQYF
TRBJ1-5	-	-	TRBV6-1	TGTGCCAGTGGAGGGGGGGGCAATCAGCCCCAGCATTTT	CASGGGGNQPQHF
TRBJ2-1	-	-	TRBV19	TGTGCCAGTAGTCGCGTTGGGACCGATTATACCTTCTCCTACAATGAGCAGTTCTTC	CASSRVGTDYTFSYNEQFF
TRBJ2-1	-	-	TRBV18	TGTGCCAGCTCATCTCAAGGGACGGCCTACAATGAGCAGTTCTTC	CASSSQGTAYNEQFF
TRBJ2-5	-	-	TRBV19	TGTGCCAGTAGTACAACAGGGGACTCTGGGGAGACCCAGTACTTC	CASSTTGDSGETQYF
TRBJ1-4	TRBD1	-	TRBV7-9	TGTGCCAGCAGCCCAGGACAGGGGGGTGAAAAACTGTTTTTT	CASSPGQGGEKLFF
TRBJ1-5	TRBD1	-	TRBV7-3	TGTGCCAGCAGCCTGGGACAGGTTGGCAATCAGCCCCAGCATTTT	CASSLGQVGNQPQHF
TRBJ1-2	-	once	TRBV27	TGTGCCAGCAGGTCAGGGCTAGATCTCTGGAGCTACACCTTC	CASRSGLDLWSYTF
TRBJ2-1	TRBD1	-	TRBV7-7	TGTGCTAGCAGCTCCGGGACAGGGTTCTATGAGCAGTTCTTC	CASSSGTGFYEQFF
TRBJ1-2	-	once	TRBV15	TGTGCCACCAGCAGAGGAAGAGACGCGTTGGATGGCTACACCTTC	CATSRGRDALDGYTF
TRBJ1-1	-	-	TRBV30	TGTGCCTGGAGTGTTTTGGTTGAAGCTTTCTTT	CAWSVLVEAFF
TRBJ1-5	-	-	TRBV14	TGTGCCAGCAGCCAAGATAACCAGCCCCAGCATTTT	CASSQDNQPQHF
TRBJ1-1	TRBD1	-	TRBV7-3	TGTGCCAGCAGCTCCCAGGGGGCGGACACTGAAGCTTTCTTT	CASSSQGADTEAFF
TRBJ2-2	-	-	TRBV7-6	TGTGCCAGCAGCTTAGGCGCAGCCACGGAGGTCGGGGAGCTGTTTTTT	CASSLGAATEVGELFF
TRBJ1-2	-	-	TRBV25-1	TGTGCCAGCAGTGAATACCCCTATGGCTACACCTTC	CASSEYPYGYTF
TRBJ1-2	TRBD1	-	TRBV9	TGTGCCAGCAGCGTCGGAGCCGAGGACAGGGAGTATGGCTACACCTTC	CASSVGAEDREYGYTF
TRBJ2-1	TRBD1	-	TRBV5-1	TGCGCCAGCAGCATCCTGTCGACAGGGGGAGAGCAGTTCTTC	CASSILSTGGEQFF
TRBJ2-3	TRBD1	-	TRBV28	TGTGCCAGCAGTCCCGCCCAACAGGGGGCAGGGACAGATACGCAGTATTTT	CASSPAQQGAGTDTQYF
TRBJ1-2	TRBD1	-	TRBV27	TGTGCCAGCAGCCATCACGCGACAGGGGGCGATGGCTACACCTTC	CASSHHATGGDGYTF
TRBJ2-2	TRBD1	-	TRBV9	TGTGCCAGCAGCCGGGACAGGGTAAACACCGGGGAGCTGTTTTTT	CASSRDRVNTGELFF
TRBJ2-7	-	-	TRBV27	TGTGCCAGCAGTTTCGGTGACAGCGTCTACGAGCAGTACTTC	CASSFGDSVYEQYF
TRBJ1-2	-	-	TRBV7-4	TGTGCCAGCAGCTTATGGGTCCACAGGCGCCGCACTAACTATGGCTACACCTTC	CASSLWVHRRRTNYGYTF
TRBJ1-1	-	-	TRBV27	TGTGCCAGCAGTTACTACGGGGGAAGCGCTGAAGCTTTCTTT	CASSYYGGSAEAFF
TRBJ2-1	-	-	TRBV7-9	TGTGCCAGCAGCTTAAGAGGCAGGACGGCCAATGAGCAGTTCTTC	CASSLRGRTANEQFF
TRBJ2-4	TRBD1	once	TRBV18	TGTGCCAGCTCACCTATTGCAGGGGGCGGACAGACCCAAAAAAACATTCAGTACTTC	CASSPIAGGGQTQKNIQYF
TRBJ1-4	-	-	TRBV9	TGTGCCAGCAGCTCCTTCCAGGGAGGGAGAGAAAAACTGTTTTTT	CASSSFQGGREKLFF
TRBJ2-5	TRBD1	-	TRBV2	TGTGCCAGCAGTGAGGCAGGGGGCTGGGAGACCCAGTACTTC	CASSEAGGWETQYF
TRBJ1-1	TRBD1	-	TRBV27	TGTGCCAGCAGGAGGGACAGGGGGCTGACTGAAGCTTTCTTT	CASRRDRGLTEAFF
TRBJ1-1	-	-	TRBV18	TGTGCCAGCTCACCGAGAACCGTTGGACAGCAGGTGAACACTGAAGCTTTCTTT	CASSPRTVGQQVNTEAFF
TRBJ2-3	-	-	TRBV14	TGTGCCAGCAGCCAAGATAGTGGTACGCAGTATTTT	CASSQDSGTQYF